This T cell receptor (beta chain) was sequenced during a study of blood T cell repertoires in COVID-19. Whole-study context: The study drew acute and convalescent COVID-19 samples from the United States, Italy and Spain. The cDNA or gDNA used as material had been derived from T cells, B-cell-depleted T cells, or PBMCs.

Per the authors' pipeline: Estimation of nucleated cell counts relied on the amplification of reference gene primers. Produced via immunoSEQ multiplex PCR; TCRdb's table is partial and in-frame only. V and J calls and clone size are those listed in that table; D and trimming were worked out from the DNA. Of more than 55,000 clones listed, 82% were seen once; the top ten hold 9% to 10%. Per the germline V gene, CDR1 is SGHTA and CDR2 is FQGNSA. The CDR3 contains 12 residues. Trimming took 1 base from V and 6 from J, leaving 4 bases between them. The rearrangement uses TRBV7-2 and TRBJ2-1, with D unresolved. Sequences were obtained from peripheral blood. This TCR was sampled from a woman aged 80 or over with acute or convalescent COVID-19. The CDR3 spells CASSLVINEQFF. Written as DNA, the CDR3 is TGTGCCAGCAGCTTAGTAATCAATGAGCAGTTCTTC.